These 18 T cell receptor beta chains came from one sample sequenced in a study of cytomegalovirus exposure and HLA in healthy donors. PCR was performed using 60 Vbeta and 13 Jbeta primers. The repertoire was sequenced with immunoSEQ multiplex PCR; TCRdb's copy has only in-frame clones and lacks some. Among under 150,000 clones listed, 80% were seen once. The sequenced material came from PBMCs. The receptors were gathered from a woman aged 40 to 50 in good health and CMV-seronegative.

As DNA, the CDR3 is TGTGCCAGCAAGCGGGGGGGAATGAACACTGAAGCTTTCTTT. Its protein product is CASKRGGMNTEAFF. The rearrangement joins TRBV6-6 to TRBJ1-1; D may be TRBD1 (5 bases). Germline CDR1 MNHNY, CDR2 SVGAGI (reference sequence). The length of the CDR3 is 14 residues. V gave up 7 bases and J gave up 0 bases, with 12 bases separating them.

CDR3 sequence: CASSLAGSYTEAFF. DNA for the CDR3: TGTGCCAGCAGCTTGGCAGGGTCTTACACTGAAGCTTTCTTT. The V call is TRBV7-2, the J call TRBJ1-1; perhaps TRBD1 as D (5 bases). The CDR3 totals 14 residues. Trimming shortened V by 3 bases and J by 3 bases, and 11 bases separated the two germline ends. Germline V gene sequence: CDR1 SGHTA, CDR2 FQGNSA.

The V and J genes are TRBV2 and TRBJ2-1; D unresolved. The V gene's germline CDR1 is SNHLY and CDR2 FYNNEI. Trimming stripped 9 bases from V and 5 bases from J, with 17 bases between. CDR3 length equals 14 residues. CDR3 sequence: CASLGGTLDNEQFF. DNA of the CDR3: TGTGCCAGTCTTGGCGGTACCCTGGACAATGAGCAGTTCTTC.

The V and J genes are TRBV27 and TRBJ2-2, with 11 bases fitting TRBD1. Germline CDR1 is MNHEY and CDR2 is SMNVEV (reference sequence). This CDR3 spans 15 amino acids. V lost 4 bases, J lost 4 bases, and 2 bases stayed unmatched. CDR3 nucleotides: TGTGCCAGCAGTTCGGGGACAGGGGGCACCGGGGAGCTGTTTTTT. Translated: CASSSGTGGTGELFF.

The chain combines TRBV10-3 with TRBJ1-1, with 7 positions matching TRBD1. Germline V gene lookup returns CDR1 ENHRY and CDR2 SYGVKD. The trim removed 9 bases at V and 1 base at J, leaving 8 bases unmatched. The CDR3 totals 14 residues. The DNA of the CDR3 is TGTGCCATTACCACCGGGACAGAGAACACTGAAGCTTTCTTT. Translated: CAITTGTENTEAFF.

CDR3 DNA: TGTGCCAGCAGCCGGGGACAGGGACTGTCTGGGGCCAACGTCCTGACTTTC. Translated: CASSRGQGLSGANVLTF. The V gene is TRBV7-6, the J gene TRBJ2-6; 9 nucleotides agree with TRBD1. CDR1 SGHVS and CDR2 FNYEAQ come from the germline V gene. The CDR3 is made up of 17 amino acids. J gave up 1 base and V 5 bases, and 6 bases lay outside the gene matches.

In DNA form, the CDR3 reads TGCGCCAGCAGCCAAGAGGGAGCATTAGCTGGAAACACCATATATTTT. This gives the protein CASSQEGALAGNTIYF. The chain employs TRBV4-3 and TRBJ1-3; D gene unclear. CDR1 and CDR2 (germline): LGHNA, YSLEER. The CDR3 spans 16 residues. The ends were cut back, 0 bases at V and 2 bases at J, with 11 bases in the middle.

The chain is built from TRBV11-2 and TRBJ2-3; maybe TRBD2 (5 bases). Trimming left V 3 bases short and J 1 base short, with 5 bases between. This CDR3 spans 13 amino acids. Germline lookup yields CDR1 SGHAT and CDR2 FQNNGV. CDR3 bases: TGTGCCAGCAGCTTGGGAGGCACAGATACGCAGTATTTT. It yields the protein CASSLGGTDTQYF. The whole variable domain, remainder taken from reference TRBV11-2 and TRBJ2-3, is EAGVAQSPRYKIIEKRQSVAFWCNPISGHATLYWYQQILGQGPKLLIQFQNNGVVDDSQLPKDRFSAERLKGVDSTLKIQPAKLEDSAVYLCASSLGGTDTQYFGPGTRLTVL.

This chain links TRBV19 with TRBJ2-5; no clear D. Per the germline V gene, CDR1 is LNHDA and CDR2 is SQIVND (reference sequence). V lost 1 base, J lost 7 bases, and 7 bases lay in between. CDR3 length: 12 residues. DNA of the CDR3: TGTGCCAGTAGTATAGTGTCGGGGACCCAGTACTTC. Amino acids: CASSIVSGTQYF.

The rearrangement uses TRBV27 and TRBJ1-2, with 7 bases identical to TRBD1. The CDR3 has 13 amino acids. CDR1 MNHEY and CDR2 SMNVEV come from the germline V gene (reference sequence). V dropped 5 bases and J dropped 3; count of bases not matched to a gene: 3. CDR3: CASSPGTDYGYTF. CDR3 DNA: TGTGCCAGCAGTCCCGGGACAGACTATGGCTACACCTTC.

V is TRBV27 and J is TRBJ2-7; 11 bases line up with TRBD2. V lost 6 bases and J lost 4; bases outside the gene matches: 5. CDR1 and CDR2 from the germline V gene are MNHEY and SMNVEV (reference sequence). This CDR3 comprises 14 residues. DNA of the CDR3: TGTGCCAGCAGAATAGCGGGAGGGAAATACGAGCAGTACTTC. As protein: CASRIAGGKYEQYF.

The chain's CDR3 is CASSVFPTSGEQFF. CDR3 DNA: TGTGCCAGCAGCGTATTCCCGACTAGCGGGGAGCAGTTCTTC. This chain joins TRBV7-2 and TRBJ2-1, with TRBD2 matching over 10 bases. V shed 5 bases, J shed 10 bases, and the junction held 8 bases outside the gene matches. The CDR3 has 14 amino acids. The germline V gene encodes CDR1 SGHTA and CDR2 FQGNSA.

A single count supports this clone. The V call is TRBV7-2, the J call TRBJ2-3; a weak D match, TRBD2 (6 bases). Germline V gene sequence: CDR1 SGHTA, CDR2 FQGNSA. This CDR3 has 14 residues. V was trimmed by 5 bases and J by 4 bases, leaving 13 bases between them. The CDR3 DNA reads as TGTGCCAGCAGCCCCCTGCGGGGAGCAGATACGCAGTATTTT. Amino acid sequence: CASSPLRGADTQYF.

The genes are TRBV5-1 and TRBJ2-3, with D possibly being TRBD1 (6 bases). V shed 2 bases and J shed 5 bases, with 12 bases lying between them. Germline V lookup: CDR1 SGHRS, CDR2 YFSETQ. The CDR3 spans 14 residues. In nucleotides, the CDR3 is TGCGCCAGCAGCTTAGACAGGTCAGAAGATACGCAGTATTTT. As protein: CASSLDRSEDTQYF.

The genes are TRBV5-1 and TRBJ1-2, with 8 bases fitting TRBD1. Germline values: CDR1 SGHRS, CDR2 YFSETQ. V shed 6 bases and J 5 bases; nucleotides not matched to a gene: 9. The CDR3 extends over 14 amino acids. This CDR3 reads CASKIPGQEYGYTF. In DNA, the CDR3 is TGCGCCAGCAAGATCCCGGGACAGGAGTATGGCTACACCTTC.

CDR3 protein: CSVEDRVGGTEAFF. The CDR3 bases are TGCAGCGTTGAAGATAGGGTGGGGGGGACTGAAGCTTTCTTT. J is TRBJ1-1 and V is TRBV29-1; TRBD1 might be the D (5 bases). V was pared by 0 bases and J by 5 bases, with 13 bases between. Germline V lookup: CDR1 SQVTM, CDR2 ANQGSEA. This CDR3 has 14 amino acids.

This sequence joins TRBV2 and TRBJ2-3; D possibly corresponds to TRBD2 (7 bases). Trimming shortened V by 0 bases and J by 1 base, and 11 bases separated the two germline ends. CDR1 is SNHLY, CDR2 FYNNEI, per germline. The CDR3 is 16 residues long. CDR3 in DNA: TGTGCCAGCAGTGAAGCTGGGCGGGGGCGCACAGATACGCAGTATTTT. It yields the protein CASSEAGRGRTDTQYF.

The CDR3: CASSMTSGEAETQYF. CDR3 nucleotides: TGTGCCAGTAGTATGACTAGCGGAGAAGCGGAGACCCAGTACTTC. The gene calls are TRBV19 and TRBJ2-5, with TRBD2 matching over 9 bases. The CDR3 is 15 residues long. V dropped 3 bases and J dropped 5; count of bases not matched to a gene: 7. Germline CDR1 is LNHDA and CDR2 is SQIVND (reference sequence).